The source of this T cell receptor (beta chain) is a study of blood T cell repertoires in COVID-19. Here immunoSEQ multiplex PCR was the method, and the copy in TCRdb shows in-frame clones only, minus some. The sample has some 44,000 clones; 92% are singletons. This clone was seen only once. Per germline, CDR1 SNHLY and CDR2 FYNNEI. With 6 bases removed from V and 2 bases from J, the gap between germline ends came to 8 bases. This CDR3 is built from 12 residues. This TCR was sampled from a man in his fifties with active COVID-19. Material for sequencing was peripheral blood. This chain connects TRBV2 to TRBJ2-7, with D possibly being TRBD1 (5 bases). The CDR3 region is CASRGRAYEQYF. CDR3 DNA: TGTGCCAGCAGGGGCAGGGCCTACGAGCAGTACTTC.